This note documents a single T cell receptor beta chain sequence. Its specificity is not known. This sample is part of a study of post-analysis software for immune sequencing data. Whole-study context: Patients had relapsing-remitting, secondary progressive or progressive-relapsing multiple sclerosis; some lacked subtype.

Prepared libraries of TCR beta cDNA carried unique molecular identifiers. Out of roughly 0.85 to 11 million T cells, 450,000 to 600,000 cDNA molecules were generated. One entry per CDR3 protein results from TCRdb running MiXCR on the PCR reads. The sample consists of fewer than 850,000 distinct CDR3 sequences, approximately 30% of them appearing once. Overall study findings and caveats: Relative to controls, patients with multiple sclerosis showed significantly lower normalized Chao1 diversity. The F measure placed samples prepared in the same batch into strongly shared clusters. Controls had lower frequencies than patients of about 5 TRBV segments, which included TRBV5-6, TRBV5-1 and TRBV20-1.

The germline V gene has CDR1 SGHTA and CDR2 FQGNSA. The CDR3 totals 17 residues. The J segment lost 10 bases and the V segment lost 3 bases, leaving 11 bases of the junction unmatched. The specimen sequenced was blood. The chain has TRBV7-2 and TRBJ2-1, with 14 positions matching TRBD2. The sequence derives from a girl aged 10 to 17 with multiple sclerosis. The CDR3 loop reads CASSFSPGTSGRGEQFF. The CDR3 bases are TGTGCCAGCAGCTTTTCCCCCGGGACTAGCGGGAGAGGCGAGCAGTTCTTC.